The 9 T cell receptor beta chains reported below all come from one sample, sequenced in a study of blood T cell repertoires in COVID-19. Assay used: immunoSEQ multiplex PCR; TCRdb lists only in-frame clones, some missing. Among over 50,000 clones listed, about 81% were seen once. The sequenced material came from peripheral blood. These receptors all come from a man at least 80 years old with acute or convalescent COVID-19.

V and J are TRBV7-9 and TRBJ2-4, with 7 bases aligning to TRBD2. Per germline, CDR1 SEHNR and CDR2 FQNEAQ (reference sequence). V was clipped by 5 bases and J by 6 bases; unmatched bases: 7. CDR3 length: 14 amino acids. Here the CDR3 DNA reads TGTGCCAGCAGCCTGACCACGGGAGGAAACATTCAGTACTTC. It encodes CASSLTTGGNIQYF.

The chain joins TRBV6-4 to TRBJ2-1, with 10 bases matching TRBD2. The CDR3 totals 15 residues. The trim removed 5 bases at V and 7 bases at J, leaving 8 bases unmatched. The germline gives CDR1 MRHNA, CDR2 SNTAGT. DNA of the CDR3: TGTGCCAGCAGTTCCAGCGGGGGGGCCGAGAATGAGCAGTTCTTC. Amino acid sequence: CASSSSGGAENEQFF.

The chain recombines TRBV18 with TRBJ1-1; 7 nucleotides agree with TRBD1. The CDR3 extends over 14 amino acids. Germline V CDR1 and CDR2: KGHSH, LQKENI. With 1 base clipped from V and 3 bases from J, the junction kept 2 bases outside the gene matches. The CDR3 loop is CASSPLQGDTEAFF. In DNA, the CDR3 is TGTGCCAGCTCACCACTTCAGGGGGACACTGAAGCTTTCTTT. Full variable domain (rest looked up from reference TRBV18 and TRBJ1-1): NAGVMQNPRHLVRRRGQEARLRCSPMKGHSHVYWYRQLPEEGLKFMVYLQKENIIDESGMPKERFSAEFPKEGPSILRIQQVVRGDSAAYFCASSPLQGDTEAFFGQGTRLTVV.

V gene TRBV18 combines with J gene TRBJ1-2, with D perhaps TRBD1 (6 bases). Between the trimmed V and J ends, which lost 1 base and 4 bases, there was a span of 13 bases. This CDR3 has 15 amino acids. Germline loops: CDR1 KGHSH, CDR2 LQKENI. Here the CDR3 reads CASSPRGGAFYGYTF. The CDR3 DNA reads as TGTGCCAGCTCACCACGAGGGGGTGCCTTCTATGGCTACACCTTC. The variable domain in full, completed from reference TRBV18 and TRBJ1-2, reads NAGVMQNPRHLVRRRGQEARLRCSPMKGHSHVYWYRQLPEEGLKFMVYLQKENIIDESGMPKERFSAEFPKEGPSILRIQQVVRGDSAAYFCASSPRGGAFYGYTFGSGTRLTVV.

The chain links TRBV5-4 to TRBJ2-4; 10 nucleotides match TRBD2. After removal of 1 base from V and 9 bases from J, the junction contained 7 bases not matched to a gene. There are 15 residues in the CDR3. From germline, CDR1 is SGHNT and CDR2 YYREEE (reference sequence). The CDR3 is CASSLRLAGVVIQYF. DNA for the CDR3: TGTGCCAGCAGCTTGAGGCTAGCGGGAGTAGTCATTCAGTACTTC.

V is TRBV20-1 and J is TRBJ2-7; no firm D call. The CDR3 is 11 residues long. Trimming took off 1 base at V and 6 bases at J, with 7 bases between the two ends. Germline V lookup: CDR1 DFQATT, CDR2 SNEGSKA (reference sequence). The CDR3 nucleotides are TGCAGTGCTAGAGCAGATTCCGAGCAGTACTTC. The encoded protein is CSARADSEQYF.

This clone was seen once. The rearrangement joins TRBV14 to TRBJ2-5; D ambiguous. Looked up from germline, CDR1 is SGHDN and CDR2 is FVKESK. V gave up 4 bases and J gave up 5 bases, with 14 bases separating them. This CDR3 contains 14 residues. The CDR3 coding sequence is TGTGCCAGCAGCCCCCTCAAATCTGGCGAGACCCAGTACTTC. It translates to CASSPLKSGETQYF.

The V call is TRBV2, the J call TRBJ1-6; D is undetermined. Trimming pared 2 bases from V and 9 bases from J, leaving 14 bases between. The germline gives CDR1 SNHLY, CDR2 FYNNEI. This CDR3 is built from 15 residues. CDR3 DNA: TGTGCCAGCAGTGAAAGAGGAGTTGGGAGTTCACCCCTCCACTTT. Amino acid sequence: CASSERGVGSSPLHF.

The J gene is TRBJ2-5, the V gene TRBV10-3; 15 bases match TRBD2. This CDR3 has 14 residues. V was clipped by 11 bases and J by 4 bases; unmatched bases: 5. Germline values: CDR1 ENHRY, CDR2 SYGVKD. The CDR3 protein is CAVRTSGGGETQYF. The CDR3 coding sequence is TGTGCCGTACGGACTAGCGGGGGGGGAGAGACCCAGTACTTC.